This is a list of T cell receptor beta chains from one sample in a study of blood T cell repertoires in COVID-19. Produced via immunoSEQ multiplex PCR; TCRdb's table is partial and in-frame only. The sample has nearly 40,000 clones, more than 85% seen once. The sample consisted of peripheral blood. These receptors all stem from a man in his fifties in a cohort sampled during active COVID-19. Each CDR3 is given with its conserved first and last residue. The D gene is left open where the match is weak. The size entry is marked missing in some rows and otherwise reads once, few, many or a size class.

d_call: .
v_call: TRBV9
clone_size: once
j_call: TRBJ2-2
cdr3_aa: CASSVEGQAPGELFF
cdr3_nt: TGTGCCAGCAGCGTAGAGGGGCAGGCCCCCGGGGAGCTGTTTTTT

d_call: .
v_call: TRBV9
clone_size: .
j_call: TRBJ2-2
cdr3_aa: CASSVDLTGELFF
cdr3_nt: TGTGCCAGCAGCGTAGATCTGACCGGGGAGCTGTTTTTT

d_call: .
v_call: TRBV7-9
clone_size: .
j_call: TRBJ2-5
cdr3_aa: CASRSWYRETQYF
cdr3_nt: TGTGCCAGCAGATCCTGGTACCGGGAGACCCAGTACTTC

d_call: TRBD1
v_call: TRBV7-8
clone_size: .
j_call: TRBJ2-2
cdr3_aa: CASSLGQGAGELFF
cdr3_nt: TGTGCCAGCAGCCTAGGACAGGGGGCCGGGGAGCTGTTTTTT

d_call: .
v_call: TRBV29-1
clone_size: .
j_call: TRBJ2-3
cdr3_aa: CSVRESGEDTQYF
cdr3_nt: TGCAGCGTCCGGGAGAGCGGTGAGGATACGCAGTATTTT

d_call: TRBD1
v_call: TRBV27
clone_size: .
j_call: TRBJ1-6
cdr3_aa: CASSPEDRGYNSPLHF
cdr3_nt: TGTGCCAGCAGTCCAGAGGACAGGGGATATAATTCACCCCTCCACTTT

d_call: .
v_call: TRBV24-1
clone_size: .
j_call: TRBJ1-1
cdr3_aa: CATSDSGAGNTEAFF
cdr3_nt: TGTGCCACCAGTGATTCGGGTGCCGGTAACACTGAAGCTTTCTTT

d_call: .
v_call: TRBV7-9
clone_size: .
j_call: TRBJ2-5
cdr3_aa: CASSSPVTFQETQYF
cdr3_nt: TGTGCCAGCAGCTCCCCAGTGACTTTCCAAGAGACCCAGTACTTC

d_call: TRBD1
v_call: TRBV12-3/TRBV12-4
clone_size: .
j_call: TRBJ2-7
cdr3_aa: CASRPGTGIEQYF
cdr3_nt: TGTGCCAGCAGACCCGGGACAGGGATCGAGCAGTACTTC

d_call: .
v_call: TRBV9
clone_size: .
j_call: TRBJ2-1
cdr3_aa: CASSHGLYNEQFF
cdr3_nt: TGTGCCAGCAGCCACGGACTTTACAATGAGCAGTTCTTC

d_call: .
v_call: TRBV19
clone_size: .
j_call: TRBJ1-2
cdr3_aa: CASSMEEGSYGYTF
cdr3_nt: TGTGCCAGTAGTATGGAGGAGGGCTCCTATGGCTACACCTTC

d_call: .
v_call: TRBV4-1
clone_size: .
j_call: TRBJ2-7
cdr3_aa: CASSDGTSREQYF
cdr3_nt: TGCGCCAGCAGCGACGGGACTTCCAGGGAGCAGTACTTC

d_call: .
v_call: TRBV1
clone_size: .
j_call: TRBJ2-1
cdr3_aa: CTSSQISTSGSLYNEQFF
cdr3_nt: TGCACCAGCAGCCAAATATCTACTAGCGGGAGTTTGTACAATGAGCAGTTCTTC

d_call: TRBD2
v_call: TRBV29-1
clone_size: .
j_call: TRBJ2-1
cdr3_aa: CSVPLAGLYNEQFF
cdr3_nt: TGCAGCGTCCCACTAGCGGGACTATACAATGAGCAGTTCTTC

d_call: .
v_call: TRBV28
clone_size: .
j_call: TRBJ1-6
cdr3_aa: CASSSYNYSPLHF
cdr3_nt: TGTGCCAGCAGTTCGTACAATTATTCACCCCTCCACTTT

d_call: .
v_call: TRBV6-6
clone_size: .
j_call: TRBJ1-3
cdr3_aa: CASSYSDSPGYF
cdr3_nt: TGTGCCAGCAGTTACTCGGACAGCCCGGGGTATTTT

d_call: TRBD1
v_call: TRBV30
clone_size: .
j_call: TRBJ1-5
cdr3_aa: CAWRGTGSNQPQHF
cdr3_nt: TGTGCCTGGAGGGGGACAGGGTCTAATCAGCCCCAGCATTTT

d_call: TRBD2
v_call: TRBV6-2/TRBV6-3
clone_size: .
j_call: TRBJ2-7
cdr3_aa: CASSYGPGTSDGEQYF
cdr3_nt: TGTGCCAGCAGTTACGGGCCCGGGACTAGCGATGGCGAGCAGTACTTC

d_call: TRBD1
v_call: TRBV12-3/TRBV12-4
clone_size: .
j_call: TRBJ2-7
cdr3_aa: CASSRGQKSQQYF
cdr3_nt: TGTGCCAGCAGCCGGGGACAGAAGTCCCAGCAGTACTTC

d_call: .
v_call: TRBV6-2/TRBV6-3
clone_size: .
j_call: TRBJ1-1
cdr3_aa: CASSYSNYRATSSDEAFF
cdr3_nt: TGTGCCAGCAGTTACTCGAATTACAGGGCTACGTCTTCTGATGAAGCTTTCTTT

d_call: TRBD2
v_call: TRBV19
clone_size: .
j_call: TRBJ2-7
cdr3_aa: CASSISSGGIYEQYF
cdr3_nt: TGTGCCAGTAGTATTTCTAGCGGGGGGATATACGAGCAGTACTTC

d_call: .
v_call: TRBV6-1
clone_size: few
j_call: TRBJ1-2
cdr3_aa: CASSEHGTSPLRGYTF
cdr3_nt: TGTGCCAGCAGTGAACACGGGACTAGCCCTTTGAGGGGCTACACCTTC

d_call: .
v_call: TRBV15
clone_size: .
j_call: TRBJ1-5
cdr3_aa: CATSRDQMGASNQPQHF
cdr3_nt: TGTGCCACCAGCAGAGATCAGATGGGGGCGAGTAATCAGCCCCAGCATTTT

d_call: TRBD1
v_call: TRBV2
clone_size: .
j_call: TRBJ1-5
cdr3_aa: CASSERFLGGGYQPQHF
cdr3_nt: TGTGCCAGCAGTGAACGGTTCCTAGGGGGCGGCTATCAGCCCCAGCATTTT

d_call: .
v_call: TRBV7-9
clone_size: few
j_call: TRBJ1-2
cdr3_aa: CASSIGSTWRGYGYTF
cdr3_nt: TGTGCCAGCAGCATCGGATCGACATGGAGGGGCTATGGCTACACCTTC

d_call: TRBD1
v_call: TRBV7-9
clone_size: .
j_call: TRBJ1-4
cdr3_aa: CASSPLTGGEAKLFF
cdr3_nt: TGTGCCAGCAGCCCCCTGACAGGGGGCGAGGCAAAACTGTTTTTT

d_call: .
v_call: TRBV7-6
clone_size: .
j_call: TRBJ2-7
cdr3_aa: CASSPSGLSSYEQYF
cdr3_nt: TGTGCCAGCAGCCCAAGCGGGCTCAGCTCCTACGAGCAGTACTTC

d_call: TRBD2
v_call: TRBV4-3
clone_size: many
j_call: TRBJ2-7
cdr3_aa: CASSYTTSGETYEQYF
cdr3_nt: TGCGCCAGCAGCTATACCACTAGCGGGGAGACCTACGAGCAGTACTTC

d_call: .
v_call: TRBV27
clone_size: once
j_call: TRBJ2-7
cdr3_aa: CASSLSIGRTYEQYF
cdr3_nt: TGTGCCAGCAGTTTATCGATAGGGAGGACCTACGAGCAGTACTTC

d_call: TRBD1
v_call: TRBV24-1
clone_size: .
j_call: TRBJ1-2
cdr3_aa: CATSDGQGYGYTF
cdr3_nt: TGTGCCACCAGTGATGGACAGGGGTATGGCTACACCTTC

d_call: TRBD1
v_call: TRBV5-8
clone_size: once
j_call: TRBJ1-4
cdr3_aa: CASSLYGQVNEKLFF
cdr3_nt: TGTGCCAGCAGCTTATATGGACAGGTTAATGAAAAACTGTTTTTT

d_call: TRBD2
v_call: TRBV28
clone_size: .
j_call: TRBJ2-3
cdr3_aa: CASSPGTSGTRDTQYF
cdr3_nt: TGTGCCAGCAGCCCTGGGACTAGCGGGACGCGGGATACGCAGTATTTT